This T cell receptor (beta chain) was captured in a study of blood T cell repertoires in COVID-19. Study at large: COVID-19 samples, acute and convalescent, were from the United States, Italy and Spain. Sample material is recorded as cDNA or gDNA derived from T cells, B-cell-depleted T cells, or PBMCs.

Per the original data handling: Reference gene primers were amplified, and this amplification served to estimate nucleated cell counts. Profiled with immunoSEQ multiplex PCR; TCRdb holds only in-frame clones, not every one. The DNA gave D and trimming, while V, J and clone size come from that table. Among roughly 43,000 clones listed, 70% to 90% were seen once. The CDR3 covers 17 residues. Trimming shortened V by 5 bases and J by 2 bases, and 16 bases separated the two germline ends. The germline CDR1 and CDR2 sequences are LNHDA and SQIVND (reference sequence). This chain connects TRBV19 to TRBJ2-6, with TRBD2 as a possible D gene (6 bases). Sequencing was done on a sample of peripheral blood. This clonotype was obtained from a human donor in a cohort sampled during active COVID-19. CDR3 DNA: TGTGCCAGTAGTTCCCGGGGGTTCGGGACTGGGGCCAACGTCCTGACTTTC. It is translated as CASSSRGFGTGANVLTF.